The 12 T cell receptor beta chains in this list originate from one sample, sequenced in a study of T-cell memory formation after mild COVID-19. TCRdb re-analysed the 5' RACE reads in MiXCR, keeping a single row per CDR3 protein. The sample shows around 99,000 distinct CDR3 sequences, approximately 15% of them seen only once. The sequenced material came from PBMCs or a T cell subset sorted from them (not recorded which). The source is a young man who had mild COVID-19 (a few samples of this study predate the infection). Cell type and time point are not known.

A remark on this clonotype: This CDR3 is missing its conserved last phenylalanine or tryptophan, likely due to a read error. It is unclear where the CDR3 begins or ends on the DNA, so no DNA is shown, and the CDR3 is as TCRdb lists it. The chain has TRBV6-5 and TRBJ2-7; the listed D gene, TRBD2, was not tested against the DNA. CDR1 is MNHEY, CDR2 SVGAGI, per germline. From its first to its last residue, the CDR3 has 11 amino acids. This CDR3 reads CASSYSAGPFP.

This rearrangement joins TRBV5-1 to TRBJ1-1, with D unresolved. The CDR3 covers 15 residues. Germline lookup yields CDR1 SGHRS and CDR2 YFSETQ. The V end lost 0 bases, the J end lost 2 bases, and 11 bases lay between the germline ends. This CDR3 is CASSLEKAYNTEAFF. The DNA for the CDR3 is TGCGCCAGCAGCTTGGAGAAGGCCTACAACACTGAAGCTTTCTTT.

This clonotype was seen at least ten times. The genes are TRBV7-9 and TRBJ2-7, with D possibly being TRBD1 (5 bases). The V and J ends lost 3 bases and 5 bases respectively, with 8 bases between them. The CDR3 contains 12 residues. CDR1 is SEHNR and CDR2 is FQNEAQ in the germline V gene (reference sequence). CDR3 in DNA: TGTGCCAGCAGCTTTAGCAGGGACGAGCAGTACGTC. Its protein is CASSFSRDEQYV.

The V call is TRBV7-2, the J call TRBJ2-1; TRBD2 is a possible D gene (6 bases). CDR3 length equals 15 residues. Germline loops: CDR1 SGHTA, CDR2 FQGNSA. V lost 10 bases, J lost 0 bases, and 16 bases lay in between. CDR3 bases: TGTGCCACCCTAAGGAGGGGAAGCTCCTACAATGAGCAGTTCTTC. This encodes CATLRRGSSYNEQFF.

The chain joins TRBV7-8 to TRBJ1-5; TRBD1 is a possible D gene (5 bases). The CDR3 extends over 16 amino acids. Germline V gene lookup returns CDR1 SGHVS and CDR2 FQNEAQ. Trimming took off 5 bases at V and 4 bases at J, with 18 bases between the two ends. The CDR3 protein is CASSDFIRDANQPQHF. In DNA form, the CDR3 reads TGTGCCAGCAGCGATTTCATTCGGGACGCGAATCAGCCCCAGCATTTT. Looking up the rest from reference TRBV7-8 and TRBJ1-5 gives the full variable domain: GAGVSQSPRYKVAKRGQDVALRCDPISGHVSLFWYQQALGQGPEFLTYFQNEAQLDKSGLPSDRFFAERPEGSVSTLKIQRTQQEDSAVYLCASSDFIRDANQPQHFGDGTRLSIL.

The chain combines TRBV3-1 with TRBJ2-2; D is undetermined. The CDR3 loop spans 14 amino acids. V gave up 2 bases and J gave up 3 bases, with 7 bases separating them. The germline gives CDR1 LGHDT, CDR2 YNNKEL (reference sequence). Here the CDR3 DNA reads TGTGCCAGCAGCCAAAGGGTGGACACCGGGGAGCTGTTTTTT. This gives the protein CASSQRVDTGELFF.

The rearrangement links TRBV7-9 to TRBJ2-7; D ambiguous. The CDR3 consists of 14 residues. The germline CDR1 and CDR2 sequences are SEHNR and FQNEAQ (reference sequence). V lost 1 base to trimming and J lost 2 bases, with 9 bases between them. DNA of the CDR3: TGTGCCAGCAGCTTAGTAGGACCCACCTACGAGCAGTACTTC. Amino acid sequence: CASSLVGPTYEQYF.

The V gene is TRBV7-8, the J gene TRBJ2-3; 8 bases line up with TRBD2. CDR1 and CDR2 from the germline V gene are SGHVS and FQNEAQ. V shed 1 base, J shed 5 bases, and the junction held 5 bases outside the gene matches. CDR3 length equals 15 residues. CDR3 bases: TGTGCCAGCAGCTTAGGTTCGAGCGGGGGAGATACGCAGTATTTT. Its translation: CASSLGSSGGDTQYF.

This clonotype was counted only a few times. The J gene is TRBJ2-1, the V gene TRBV7-9, with a weak D call TRBD1 (5 bases). CDR3 length: 12 residues. Germline lookup yields CDR1 SEHNR and CDR2 FQNEAQ (reference sequence). The ends were cut back, 7 bases at V and 6 bases at J, with 10 bases in the middle. The DNA of the CDR3 is TGTGCCAGCAAAACAGGCGGCAATGAGCAGTTCTTC. Amino acids: CASKTGGNEQFF.

The sample holds a few counts of this clonotype. The J gene is TRBJ2-3, the V gene TRBV4-1; D may correspond to TRBD1 or TRBD2 (5 bases each). This CDR3 region has 12 residues. Trimming pared 6 bases from V and 8 bases from J, leaving 12 bases between. Germline lookup yields CDR1 MGHRA and CDR2 YSYEKL. CDR3 coding DNA: TGCGCCAGCAGTGGGGGTCGTGGTACGCAGTATTTT. Translation: CASSGGRGTQYF.

This sequence joins TRBV20-1 and TRBJ1-4; the match to TRBD1 covers 7 bases. The CDR3 loop spans 14 amino acids. CDR1 and CDR2 from the germline V gene are DFQATT and SNEGSKA (reference sequence). V dropped 5 bases and J dropped 5; count of bases not matched to a gene: 8. The CDR3 loop reads CSAEGGQSNEKLFF. CDR3 DNA sequence: TGCAGTGCTGAAGGGGGACAGTCCAATGAAAAACTGTTTTTT.

This clonotype was seen repeatedly, ten times or more. V and J are TRBV6-6 and TRBJ2-7, with D possibly being TRBD1 (5 bases). The germline gives CDR1 MNHNY, CDR2 SVGAGI (reference sequence). The CDR3 covers 15 residues. Trimming left V 7 bases short and J 1 base short, with 17 bases between. CDR3 sequence: CASTPGLRRSYEQYV. The CDR3 DNA reads TGTGCCAGCACACCAGGGTTACGCCGGTCCTACGAGCAGTACGTC.